Listed below are T cell receptor beta chains from one sample, sequenced in a study of beta chain features in type 1 diabetes. Using immunoSEQ multiplex PCR, the repertoire was profiled, and TCRdb retains in-frame clones only, with some absent. The sample lists roughly 400,000 clones, around a tenth occurring once. The sequenced material came from central memory CD4+ T cells from blood. Receptors were obtained from a young man with type 1 diabetes. Each CDR3 is given without its conserved first and last residue. The size of a clone is reported for some rows only, either as once, few or many, or as a class for expanded clones.

v_gene,len,abundance,j_gene,CDR3aa
TRBV10-3,11,few,TRBJ2-5,ASSYYREGTQY
TRBV19,14,.,TRBJ2-3,ASRFSHSRGTDTQY
TRBV19,11,.,TRBJ1-1,ASSPSGWTEAF
TRBV29-1,10,.,TRBJ1-2,SVVRSNYGYT
TRBV7-3,12,.,TRBJ2-7,ASSLIPGPYEQY
TRBV7-3,11,.,.,ASSVTPNYEQY
TRBV6-1,11,.,TRBJ2-7,ASSRGYTHEQY
TRBV7-6,12,.,TRBJ2-3,ASSQEASGHTQY
TRBV9,11,many,TRBJ2-7,ASSVQPDYEQY
TRBV19,13,.,TRBJ2-2,ASSFSPITVGELF